This record looks at one T cell receptor (beta chain) sequence and its context. Its target is unknown. This sample was included in a study of T cell responses to AZD1222 COVID-19 vaccine. The study's findings and limits: Unmutated variant regions are reportedly the target of nearly half of TCRs that are spike-specific. The donor group comprised mostly white British people and more females; the analysis possibly underestimated clonal diversity. Two AZD1222 doses significantly raised spike-specific TCR breadth and depth over controls. Mapped onto spike, vaccine-associated CD4 TCRs spanned it and were dominant at 160-218 and 743-854.

CDR3 size: 15 residues. Germline V gene data show CDR1 as LNHDA and CDR2 as SQIVND (reference sequence). Trimming took off 4 bases at V and 0 bases at J, with 11 bases between the two ends. Sequencing used immunoSEQ multiplex PCR; TCRdb keeps in-frame clones, though not all of them. The sample has 59,000 or so clones, 84% seen once. This material consisted of peripheral blood, taken on day 0 of AZD1222 vaccination. The chain couples TRBV19 to TRBJ2-3; tentatively, D is TRBD2 (5 bases). This clonotype originated in an adult in good health. CDR3: CASSRSEGSTDTQYF. CDR3 sequence (DNA): TGTGCCAGTAGTAGGTCCGAGGGAAGCACAGATACGCAGTATTTT.